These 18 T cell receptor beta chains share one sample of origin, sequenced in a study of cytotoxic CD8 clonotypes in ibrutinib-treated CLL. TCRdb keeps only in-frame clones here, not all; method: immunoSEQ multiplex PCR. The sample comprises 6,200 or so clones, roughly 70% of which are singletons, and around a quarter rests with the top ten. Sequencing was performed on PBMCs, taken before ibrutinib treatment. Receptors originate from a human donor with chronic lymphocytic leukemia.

The CDR3 spells CASSPNRGGDGTQYF. The CDR3 region has the DNA TGTGCCAGCAGTCCGAACAGGGGGGGAGATGGGACCCAGTACTTC. The chain uses TRBV28 and TRBJ2-5; D possibly corresponds to TRBD1 (8 bases). The germline V and J ends were trimmed by 5 bases and 7 bases, with 20 bases remaining between them. The CDR3 extends over 15 amino acids. From germline, CDR1 is MDHEN and CDR2 SYDVKM.

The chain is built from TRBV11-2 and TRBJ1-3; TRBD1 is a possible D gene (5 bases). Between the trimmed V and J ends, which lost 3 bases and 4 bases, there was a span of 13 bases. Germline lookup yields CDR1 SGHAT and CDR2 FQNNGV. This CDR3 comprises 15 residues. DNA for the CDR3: TGTGCCAGCAGCTTCCAGGGAACAGGAGGAAACACCATATATTTT. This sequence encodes CASSFQGTGGNTIYF.

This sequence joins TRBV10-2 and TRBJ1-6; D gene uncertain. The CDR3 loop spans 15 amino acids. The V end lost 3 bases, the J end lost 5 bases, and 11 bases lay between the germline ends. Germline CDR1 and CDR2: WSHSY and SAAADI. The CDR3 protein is CASSDTLVDNSPLHF. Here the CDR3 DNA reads TGCGCCAGCAGTGATACCCTCGTAGATAATTCACCCCTCCACTTT.

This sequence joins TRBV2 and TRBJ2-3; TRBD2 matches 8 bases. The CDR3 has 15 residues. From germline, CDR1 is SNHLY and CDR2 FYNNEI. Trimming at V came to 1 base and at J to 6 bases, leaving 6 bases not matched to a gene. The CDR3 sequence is CASSEGLAGADTQYF. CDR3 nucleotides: TGTGCCAGCAGTGAAGGCCTAGCGGGTGCTGATACGCAGTATTTT.

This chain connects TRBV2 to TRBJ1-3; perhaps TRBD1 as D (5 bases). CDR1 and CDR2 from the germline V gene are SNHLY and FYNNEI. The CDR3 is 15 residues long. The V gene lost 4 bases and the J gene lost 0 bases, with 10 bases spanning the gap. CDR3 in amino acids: CASSVEGSSGNTIYF. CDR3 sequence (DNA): TGTGCCAGCAGTGTAGAGGGGAGCTCTGGAAACACCATATATTTT.

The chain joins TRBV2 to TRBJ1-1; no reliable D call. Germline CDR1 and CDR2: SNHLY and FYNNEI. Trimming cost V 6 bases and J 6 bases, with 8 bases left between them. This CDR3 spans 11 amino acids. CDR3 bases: TGTGCCAGCAGGTTTGGCGCTGAAGCTTTCTTT. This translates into CASRFGAEAFF.

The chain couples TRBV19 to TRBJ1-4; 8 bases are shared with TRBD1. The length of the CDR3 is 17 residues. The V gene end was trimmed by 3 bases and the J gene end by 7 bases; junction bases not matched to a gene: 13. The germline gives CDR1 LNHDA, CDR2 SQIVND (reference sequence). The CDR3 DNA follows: TGTGCCAGTAGTATGACAGGGGCCCGGCGGGTTAGTGAAAAACTGTTTTTT. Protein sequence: CASSMTGARRVSEKLFF.

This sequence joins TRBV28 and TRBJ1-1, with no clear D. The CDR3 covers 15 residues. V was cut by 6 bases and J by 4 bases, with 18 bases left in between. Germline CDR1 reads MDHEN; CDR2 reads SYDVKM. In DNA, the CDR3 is TGTGCCAGCAGCCGGGCTCTGGTTCGGGCCACTGAAGCTTTCTTT. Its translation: CASSRALVRATEAFF.

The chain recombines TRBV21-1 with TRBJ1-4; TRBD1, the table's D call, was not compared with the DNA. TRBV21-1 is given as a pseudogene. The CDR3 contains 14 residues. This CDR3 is CASKKRDRVDKLFF. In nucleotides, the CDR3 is TGTGCCAGCAAAAAGAGGGACAGGGTTGACAAACTGTTTTTT.

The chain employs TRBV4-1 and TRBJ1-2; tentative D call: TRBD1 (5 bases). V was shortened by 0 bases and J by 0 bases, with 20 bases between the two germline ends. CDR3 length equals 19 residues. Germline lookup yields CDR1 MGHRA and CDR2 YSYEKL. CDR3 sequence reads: CASSQDGARLRKANYGYTF. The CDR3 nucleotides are TGCGCCAGCAGCCAAGATGGGGCACGGCTCAGGAAAGCTAACTATGGCTACACCTTC.

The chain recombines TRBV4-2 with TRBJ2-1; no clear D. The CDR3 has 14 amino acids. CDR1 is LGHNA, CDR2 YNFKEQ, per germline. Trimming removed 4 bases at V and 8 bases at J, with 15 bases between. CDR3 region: CASSPGVGDYEQFF. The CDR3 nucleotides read TGTGCCAGCAGCCCCGGCGTAGGTGATTATGAGCAGTTCTTC.

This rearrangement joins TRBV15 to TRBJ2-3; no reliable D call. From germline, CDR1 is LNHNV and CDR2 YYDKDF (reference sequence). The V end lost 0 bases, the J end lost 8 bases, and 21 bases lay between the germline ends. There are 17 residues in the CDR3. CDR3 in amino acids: CATSREILTPGAGTQYF. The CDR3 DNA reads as TGTGCCACCAGCAGAGAAATATTGACGCCGGGTGCAGGTACGCAGTATTTT.

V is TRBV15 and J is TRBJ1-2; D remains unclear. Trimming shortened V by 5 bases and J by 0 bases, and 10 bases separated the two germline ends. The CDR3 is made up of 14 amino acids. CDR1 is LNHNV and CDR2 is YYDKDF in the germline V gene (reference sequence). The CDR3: CATSPIGANYGYTF. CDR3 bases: TGTGCCACCAGCCCGATAGGCGCTAACTATGGCTACACCTTC.

The chain's CDR3 is CATSREFSLGYGYTF. CDR3 DNA sequence: TGTGCCACCAGCAGAGAATTCAGTTTGGGCTATGGCTACACCTTC. J is TRBJ1-2 and V is TRBV15, with D unresolved. Trimming shortened V by 0 bases and J by 4 bases, and 12 bases separated the two germline ends. The CDR3 runs 15 residues. CDR1 and CDR2 from the germline V gene are LNHNV and YYDKDF (reference sequence).

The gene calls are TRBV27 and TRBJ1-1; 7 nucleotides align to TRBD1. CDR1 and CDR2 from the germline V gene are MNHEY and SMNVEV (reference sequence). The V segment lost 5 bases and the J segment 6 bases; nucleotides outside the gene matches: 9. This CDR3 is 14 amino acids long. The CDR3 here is CASSPVDRVAEAFF. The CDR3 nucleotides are TGTGCCAGCAGTCCCGTCGACAGGGTGGCTGAAGCTTTCTTT.

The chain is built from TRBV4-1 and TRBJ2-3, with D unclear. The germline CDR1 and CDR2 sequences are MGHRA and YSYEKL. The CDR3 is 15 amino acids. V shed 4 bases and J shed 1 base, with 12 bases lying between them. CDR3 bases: TGCGCCAGCAGCCGGCCCGTGGTAGGCACAGATACGCAGTATTTT. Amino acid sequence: CASSRPVVGTDTQYF.

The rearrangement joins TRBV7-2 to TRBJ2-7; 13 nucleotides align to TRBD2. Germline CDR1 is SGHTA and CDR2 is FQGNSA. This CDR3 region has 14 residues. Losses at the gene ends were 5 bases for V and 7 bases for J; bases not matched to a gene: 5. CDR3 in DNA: TGTGCCAGCAGCCAAGGGACTAGCGGGACTGAGCAGTACTTC. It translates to CASSQGTSGTEQYF.

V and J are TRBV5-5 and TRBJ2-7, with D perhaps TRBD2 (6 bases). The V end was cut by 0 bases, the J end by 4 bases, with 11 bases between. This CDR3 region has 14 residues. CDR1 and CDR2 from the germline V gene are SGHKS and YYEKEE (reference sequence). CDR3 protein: CASSLEGLLYEQYF. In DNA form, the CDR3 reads TGTGCCAGCAGCTTGGAAGGACTATTATACGAGCAGTACTTC.